This T cell receptor (beta chain) was profiled in a study of cytomegalovirus exposure and HLA in healthy donors (TCRdb year 2017). Regarding the complete study: According to an earlier analysis of several hundred of the donors, about 179 million T cells yielded 120 million or so unique TCR beta sequences and 276 Gb of sequence data. An early release covering roughly 600 HLA-typed donors comprised approximately 290 gigabases of sequencing data and roughly 85 million unique TCR sequences. Among the approximately 420 genotyped donors, under 90% belonged to the genetic ancestry cluster associated with self-reported Caucasian donors. The study aimed to test whether cataloging public T cell receptors could reveal signatures of past pathogen exposure. The study profiled the T cell repertoires of 500 to 800 subjects by immunosequencing and related them to cytomegalovirus serostatus. A separate validation cohort of over a hundred different subjects was used in addition to the 666-subject first cohort. High-throughput TCR immunosequencing, statistical association of individual TCRs with disease status, and machine learning were combined to predict cytomegalovirus infection status. In a later analysis, previously published TCR beta repertoires from 550 to 700 donors were re-analyzed and high-resolution HLA genotyping was added so that TCR occurrence patterns could be studied. Rather than drawing on any new phenotypic data, the later analysis identified candidate immune exposures from TCR beta sequences and the way those sequences occurred across donors. An earlier analysis of around 640 of the donors used high-throughput TCR beta sequencing to judge whether each TCR beta V gene segment behaved as functional or pseudogenic. Donor age, sex, ethnicity and CMV serostatus were collected together with the repertoire data. A later genetic analysis used genome-wide SNP genotypes for about 60% of the roughly 700 donors, treating that subset as a discovery cohort. Every repertoire in the discovery cohort had been generated on one and the same sequencing platform. HLA typing included class I and class II loci at four-digit resolution. The number of donors typed differed by locus, with about 629-640 for A, B, C, DRB1 and DQB1, 522 for DQA1, some 570 for DPA1, and around 450 for DPB1. Because of strong linkage in the cohort, a handful of DR-DQ haplotypes were treated as single units for association and clustering. Among approximately 370 genotyped donors of the cohort, an average of roughly 230,000 unique TCR beta nucleotide sequences was sequenced per donor, of which about 20% were non-productive.

V lost 6 bases and J lost 4 bases, and the count of bases not matched to a germline gene is 4. The CDR3 starts with the cysteine, ends with the phenylalanine, and has 15 residues. Only the CDR3 DNA stays, 45 bases, in frame from base 1. Looking up the germline V gene yields CDR1 MNHNS and CDR2 SASEGT. The library was prepared using the immunoSEQ multiplex PCR assay. For the multiplex PCR, a mixture combining 60 forward primers for TCR Vbeta segments and 13 reverse primers for TCR Jbeta segments was used. The CDR3 region of rearranged TCR beta genes was amplified from genomic DNA with a multiplex PCR assay. On the Illumina HiSeq System, the amplified TCR beta libraries were sequenced as 87-base-pair reads. On the authors' methods: A later analysis counted about 80 million unique TCR beta chains across the roughly 700 repertoires, and 9.5 million to 11 million of these chains were shared by at least two donors. To remove PCR and sequencing errors, raw reads were error-corrected and collapsed into unique sequences using a nearest-neighbor algorithm that merged closely related sequences. Alignment of CDR3 sequences to IMGT reference sequences was used to assign V, D and J gene segments. For a sequence to be retained, a match of at least six nucleotides was required to both a V gene segment and a J gene segment. Rearrangements were called productive when the CDR3 lacked stop codons and stayed in frame with V and J; all others were non-productive. Following IMGT convention, CDR3 was defined as the stretch from the second conserved V-encoded cysteine up to the conserved J-encoded phenylalanine. The earlier analysis of more than 450 of the donors excluded sequences that lacked an unambiguous match to a single V gene segment. In an earlier analysis of a few hundred of the donors, V segments were called functional above 56.7% productive rearrangements and were called segregating when the between-donor standard deviation exceeded 5%. A statistical classification framework was built to diagnose cytomegalovirus status from the catalog of TCR beta chain sequences. In a later analysis, V and J genes were assigned by comparing TCR nucleotide sequences against IMGT/GENE-DB human TR gene sequences. In a later analysis, CDR3 sequences and most-parsimonious VDJ recombination scenarios were assigned using the TCRdist pipeline. In a later analysis, each TCR beta chain was defined by its CDR3 amino acid sequence together with its V-gene family, and reads lacking a unique V-gene family were excluded. As a way to deal with suspected cross-contamination and a sequencing artifact, a later analysis dropped roughly 620 nucleotide sequences that were highly shared and had low generation probability. A later analysis calculated a clonal expansion index for each public chain from normalized within-repertoire ranks of inferred template counts. In a later analysis, generation probabilities were computed with a VDJ recombination model fitted to out-of-frame rearrangements, and the resulting probabilities were checked against IGoR. In a later analysis, TCR-TCR, TCR-HLA and TCR-CMV co-occurrence was scored with hypergeometric tests, and a repertoire-size bias correction was applied to TCR pairs. A later analysis estimated false discovery rates by permuting HLA or CMV assignments 20 times. In a later analysis, co-occurring TCRs were grouped using DBSCAN, with TCRdist sequence similarity added in when clustering inside HLA-allele-positive subsets. Repertoires with fewer than 30,000 or more than 120,000 public chains, plus five repertoires with anomalous nucleotide sharing, were excluded from co-occurrence clustering. In TCRdb, the immuneACCESS table is reduced to in-frame sequences with V and J assigned. These tables do not hold every clone; where another copy was compared, an unresolved V gene accounts for under half, and the others remain unexplained. The V and J calls and the clone size are those of that table, but D and trimming were determined from the DNA. Counted in this sample were roughly 130,000 clones; about 80% of them appeared once. The ten largest clones capture 1% of the sample.

Regarding this clone: The antigen it recognizes is unknown. No base-level quality is on record; no much larger clone is a single base apart.

The investigation overall reported the following: In this cohort, only TCR beta chains were sequenced, and detectable features were limited by the absence of alpha or paired-chain data. A later genetic analysis reported fewer N-insertions in productive TCRs among donors in an Asian-associated ancestry cluster than the approximately 670-donor mean. The classifier was reported to diagnose cytomegalovirus status with high specificity and sensitivity in both the original cohort and the validation cohort. Correlated functional status among segregating V segments might be attributable to linkage disequilibrium, but an unknown experimental factor could not be ruled out. Several of the top co-occurrence clusters appeared to be linked to parvovirus B19, influenza, CMV and Epstein-Barr virus, according to a later analysis. A later analysis found that TCR association rates varied across HLA loci, with DRB1 alleles showing the most associated TCRs and HLA-C alleles the fewest. The study listed approximately 150 TCR beta chains as associated with cytomegalovirus. Immune exposure information for the cohort was limited to CMV serostatus. In a later analysis, most CMV-associated TCR beta chains were found to appear HLA-restricted, with HLA associations seemingly driven largely by CMV exposure. Some IMGT-functional V segments, including TRBV6-2 and TRBV6-3, could not be distinguished by the 87-base-pair reads and were therefore excluded. Roughly uniform sequencing depth across donors was assumed in presence/absence analyses, although this assumption may not hold. A further reported finding was that TCR beta sequences accurately predicted the HLA-A and HLA-B alleles for most subjects in the first cohort. Specific HLA alleles were associated with about 17,000 TCR beta sequences at a false discovery rate of 0.05 in a later analysis. A later genetic analysis associated a missense DCLRE1C variant with V-gene and J-gene trimming of TCR beta chains, and an independent cohort replicated the association. Because HLA typing was missing for some donors at each locus, association tests included only the typed subset. In vitro tests confirmed that a few of the cytomegalovirus-associated TCR beta chains recognize cytomegalovirus antigens. According to the authors, the approach could potentially be generalized to other disease states and immunological phenotypes. Because counts were too low, seventeen rarely observed V segments, including chromosome 9 orphons, were left out of the earlier analysis of about 500 of the donors. When HLA alleles, especially DR and DQ, strongly co-occurred, attributing TCR associations to individual alleles was difficult. Across donors, most TCR sequences were observed very rarely, whereas some public TCRs were present in many individuals. A cluster of highly shared sequence variants was judged likely to be a technical artifact of the sequencing pipeline. In an earlier analysis of several hundred of the donors, most TCR beta V segments were observed in productive rearrangements about 87% or about 30% of the time, broadly matching IMGT annotations. In a later analysis, HLA-associated TCR beta chains showed more clonal expansion and lower generation probabilities than non-associated chains that were equally common.

The cohort was made up of hundreds of healthy bone marrow donors. Cohort members were all nominally healthy when sampled, although unrecorded immune exposures were likely present. The donor tested CMV seronegative and was one of the 352 seronegative cohort members. A peripheral blood sample was provided by each donor, and peripheral blood mononuclear cells were used for TCR beta sequencing. The Qiagen DNeasy Blood Extraction Kit was used to extract genomic DNA from the blood cell samples. The rearrangement combines TRBV6-1 with TRBJ2-1; a stretch of 12 junction bases matches TRBD2. The source is a man aged 35 to 55 in good health and CMV-seronegative. Sequencing input: PBMCs. The nucleotide sequence reads as follows: TGTGCCAGCAGGGGACTAGCGGGCGGATACAATGAGCAGTTCTTC. Translated, this gives CASRGLAGGYNEQFF.